A selection of T cell receptor beta chains follows, all from one sample in a study of T-cell reconstitution after alpha-beta-depleted transplantation in children. TCRdb recomputed calls from the PCR reads with MiXCR, one row per CDR3 protein. This sample has almost 500,000 distinct CDR3 sequences, with approximately 12% found just once. The sample in question was PBMCs from the stem cell graft donor, obtained from the stem cell graft. These receptors came from a human donor who donated a stem cell graft to a child with combined immunodeficiency. CDR3s include the opening cysteine and the closing phenylalanine or tryptophan. D genes are given only for firm matches. Rows give clone size only sometimes, using once, few, many, or a class for an expanded clone.

CDR3nt: TGTGCCAGCAGCTTCTACGGACCGGAGCAGTTCTTC
CDR3aa: CASSFYGPEQFF
abundance: many
v_gene: TRBV3-1
j_gene: TRBJ2-1
d_gene: -
len: 12

CDR3nt: TGTGCCAGCAGTGAGAACCTACAGGATTCACCCCTCCACTTT
CDR3aa: CASSENLQDSPLHF
abundance: -
v_gene: TRBV28
j_gene: TRBJ1-6
d_gene: -
len: 14

CDR3nt: TGTGCCAGTAGTATAGCGGAGCAGGGAGTCTACGAGCAGTACTTC
CDR3aa: CASSIAEQGVYEQYF
abundance: -
v_gene: TRBV19
j_gene: TRBJ2-7
d_gene: -
len: 15

CDR3nt: TGCAGCGTTGATGGGGACAGGGTTTCCTACAATGAGCAGTTCTTC
CDR3aa: CSVDGDRVSYNEQFF
abundance: -
v_gene: TRBV29-1
j_gene: TRBJ2-1
d_gene: TRBD1
len: 15

CDR3nt: TGCGCCAGCAGCTTGGGGACCGACGGGGGGAACACTGAAGCTTTCTTT
CDR3aa: CASSLGTDGGNTEAFF
abundance: -
v_gene: TRBV5-1
j_gene: TRBJ1-1
d_gene: -
len: 16

CDR3nt: TGTGCCAGCAGTTTGAAGGGAGGCAGACTGAACACTGAAGCTTTCTTT
CDR3aa: CASSLKGGRLNTEAFF
abundance: many
v_gene: TRBV12-3/TRBV12-4
j_gene: TRBJ1-1
d_gene: -
len: 16

CDR3nt: TGCAGTGCTAGGCCCCCGGGGGGGAGTAATGGCTACACCTTC
CDR3aa: CSARPPGGSNGYTF
abundance: few
v_gene: TRBV20-1
j_gene: TRBJ1-2
d_gene: -
len: 14

CDR3nt: TGTGCCAGCGCAACCCTCTCGGGGCTAGCGGGTTACGAGCAGTACTTC
CDR3aa: CASATLSGLAGYEQYF
abundance: -
v_gene: TRBV12-3/TRBV12-4
j_gene: TRBJ2-7
d_gene: TRBD2
len: 16

CDR3nt: TGCGCCAGCAGCGGCAGGAGTTACAATGAGCAGTTCTTC
CDR3aa: CASSGRSYNEQFF
abundance: many
v_gene: TRBV5-1
j_gene: TRBJ2-1
d_gene: -
len: 13

CDR3nt: TGCAGTGCTCCTCGGACTAGTCCCAATGAGCAGTTCTTC
CDR3aa: CSAPRTSPNEQFF
abundance: -
v_gene: TRBV20-1
j_gene: TRBJ2-1
d_gene: TRBD2
len: 13

CDR3nt: TGTGCCAGCAGCTTAGAATCTTATCGAACCCGCATACACAATGAGCAGTTCTTC
CDR3aa: CASSLESYRTRIHNEQFF
abundance: many
v_gene: TRBV13
j_gene: TRBJ2-1
d_gene: -
len: 18

CDR3nt: TGTGCCAGCAGCCAAGATCTCCCTAGCGGGACAAGCACAGATACGCAGTATTTT
CDR3aa: CASSQDLPSGTSTDTQYF
abundance: many
v_gene: TRBV4-2
j_gene: TRBJ2-3
d_gene: TRBD2
len: 18

CDR3nt: TGTGCCAGCAGCCCCGGACTGGCCCCAGATACGCAGTATTTT
CDR3aa: CASSPGLAPDTQYF
abundance: -
v_gene: TRBV9
j_gene: TRBJ2-3
d_gene: -
len: 14

CDR3nt: TGCGCCAGCAGCTCCTACGGATACGAGCAGTACTTC
CDR3aa: CASSSYGYEQYF
abundance: few
v_gene: TRBV5-1
j_gene: TRBJ2-7
d_gene: -
len: 12

CDR3nt: TGTGCCAGCAGCCATCGTCGCAGAGATAGGATCTTC
CDR3aa: CASSHRRRDRIF
abundance: -
v_gene: TRBV14
j_gene: TRBJ2-1
d_gene: -
len: 12

CDR3nt: TGCGCCAGCAGCTTGGTGGGGGGGAGCAATTCACCCCTCCACTTT
CDR3aa: CASSLVGGSNSPLHF
abundance: -
v_gene: TRBV5-1
j_gene: TRBJ1-6
d_gene: -
len: 15

CDR3nt: TGCAGCGTTCCTGGGCATGAGCAGTTCTTC
CDR3aa: CSVPGHEQFF
abundance: -
v_gene: TRBV29-1
j_gene: TRBJ2-1
d_gene: -
len: 10

CDR3nt: TGCAGCGCATGTAGCACCAGGGGTAACACTGAAGCTTTCTTT
CDR3aa: CSACSTRGNTEAFF
abundance: many
v_gene: TRBV29-1
j_gene: TRBJ1-1
d_gene: -
len: 14

CDR3nt: TGTGCCAGCAGCGTTCGACAGTTTTTAATGAACACTGAAGCTTTCTTT
CDR3aa: CASSVRQFLMNTEAFF
abundance: -
v_gene: TRBV9
j_gene: TRBJ1-1
d_gene: -
len: 16

CDR3nt: TGTGCCAGCAGTTGGTCAGGGAACGCCTACGAGCAGTACTTC
CDR3aa: CASSWSGNAYEQYF
abundance: -
v_gene: TRBV27
j_gene: TRBJ2-7
d_gene: -
len: 14

CDR3nt: TGCAGCGCCAGGTCAGGGAGCAATGAGCAGTTCTTC
CDR3aa: CSARSGSNEQFF
abundance: -
v_gene: TRBV29-1
j_gene: TRBJ2-1
d_gene: -
len: 12

CDR3nt: TGCAGCGTAGACCAAAACCAAGAGACCCAGTACTTC
CDR3aa: CSVDQNQETQYF
abundance: -
v_gene: TRBV29-1
j_gene: TRBJ2-5
d_gene: -
len: 12

CDR3nt: TGTGCCAGCAGCTTGAGTCTAGGGCGGCAGTTCTTC
CDR3aa: CASSLSLGRQFF
abundance: -
v_gene: TRBV7-2
j_gene: TRBJ2-1
d_gene: -
len: 12

CDR3nt: TGCAGTGCTAGGGTTGCAGGCATCGATACGCAGTATTTT
CDR3aa: CSARVAGIDTQYF
abundance: many
v_gene: TRBV20-1
j_gene: TRBJ2-3
d_gene: -
len: 13

CDR3nt: TGTGCCACCAGTGATCTTGACAGGGCGAACACCGGGGAGCTGTTTTTT
CDR3aa: CATSDLDRANTGELFF
abundance: -
v_gene: TRBV24-1
j_gene: TRBJ2-2
d_gene: TRBD1
len: 16

CDR3nt: TGTGCCAGCAGTTTCTCGCCAGCCGGGAGAAATGAAGCTTTCTTT
CDR3aa: CASSFSPAGRNEAFF
abundance: -
v_gene: TRBV27
j_gene: TRBJ1-1
d_gene: -
len: 15

CDR3nt: TGCGCCAGCAGCCCCAGGACTAGCGGGGCGGACAATGAGCAGTTCTTC
CDR3aa: CASSPRTSGADNEQFF
abundance: -
v_gene: TRBV5-1
j_gene: TRBJ2-1
d_gene: TRBD2
len: 16

CDR3nt: TGTGCCAGCAGCCAATCTGGGGCCAACGTCCTGACTTTC
CDR3aa: CASSQSGANVLTF
abundance: -
v_gene: TRBV3-1
j_gene: TRBJ2-6
d_gene: -
len: 13

CDR3nt: TGTGCCAGCAGAAAAACATCCCACTTCACTTCGAACACCGGGGAGCTGTTTTTT
CDR3aa: CASRKTSHFTSNTGELFF
abundance: -
v_gene: TRBV6-5
j_gene: TRBJ2-2
d_gene: -
len: 18

CDR3nt: TGTGCCAGCAGTGGGGGGCCAGACTCACCCCTCCACTTT
CDR3aa: CASSGGPDSPLHF
abundance: -
v_gene: TRBV6-1
j_gene: TRBJ1-6
d_gene: -
len: 13

CDR3nt: TGTGCCAGCAGTTGGACGACCGGGGAGCTGTTTTTT
CDR3aa: CASSWTTGELFF
abundance: many
v_gene: TRBV28
j_gene: TRBJ2-2
d_gene: -
len: 12

CDR3nt: TGTGCCAGCAGAATAAGCGGGAGGGCCATCAATGAGCAGTTCTTC
CDR3aa: CASRISGRAINEQFF
abundance: few
v_gene: TRBV2
j_gene: TRBJ2-1
d_gene: TRBD2
len: 15

CDR3nt: TGCGCCAGCAGCTACCCTTCTAAAGAGCAGTTCTTC
CDR3aa: CASSYPSKEQFF
abundance: many
v_gene: TRBV5-1
j_gene: TRBJ2-1
d_gene: -
len: 12

CDR3nt: TGTGCCAGCAGCTTAGACGCCACAAGCTATGGCTACACCTTC
CDR3aa: CASSLDATSYGYTF
abundance: few
v_gene: TRBV7-9
j_gene: TRBJ1-2
d_gene: -
len: 14

CDR3nt: TGCGCCAGCAGCCAGGACGGACTCTCCTACGAGCAGTACTTC
CDR3aa: CASSQDGLSYEQYF
abundance: -
v_gene: TRBV5-1
j_gene: TRBJ2-7
d_gene: -
len: 14

CDR3nt: TGTGCCACCAGTGACCAGGGGACAGGCACAGATACGCAGTATTTT
CDR3aa: CATSDQGTGTDTQYF
abundance: -
v_gene: TRBV24-1
j_gene: TRBJ2-3
d_gene: TRBD1
len: 15

CDR3nt: TGTGCCATCAGCCCCCTCGACAACGTCCTGACTTTC
CDR3aa: CAISPLDNVLTF
abundance: -
v_gene: TRBV10-3
j_gene: TRBJ2-6
d_gene: -
len: 12

CDR3nt: TGTGCCAGCAGCGTAGGGGCTAGCGGGAGCTCTGAGCAGTTCTTC
CDR3aa: CASSVGASGSSEQFF
abundance: few
v_gene: TRBV9
j_gene: TRBJ2-1
d_gene: TRBD2
len: 15

CDR3nt: TGTGCCAGCTTGGGGCTCTCCTACGAGCAGTACTTC
CDR3aa: CASLGLSYEQYF
abundance: many
v_gene: TRBV2
j_gene: TRBJ2-7
d_gene: -
len: 12

CDR3nt: TGTGCCAGCAGTTTAACTTATGCGGCGGGCACAGATACGCAGTATTTT
CDR3aa: CASSLTYAAGTDTQYF
abundance: many
v_gene: TRBV27
j_gene: TRBJ2-3
d_gene: -
len: 16

CDR3nt: TGTGCCAGCAGTGAAGTGGGTAAAGCAGATACGCAGTATTTT
CDR3aa: CASSEVGKADTQYF
abundance: many
v_gene: TRBV6-1
j_gene: TRBJ2-3
d_gene: -
len: 14

CDR3nt: TGTGCCAGCAGCTTAGAGAGGCCAGATACGCAGTATTTT
CDR3aa: CASSLERPDTQYF
abundance: -
v_gene: TRBV7-9
j_gene: TRBJ2-3
d_gene: -
len: 13

CDR3nt: TGTGCCAGCAGCTACAGGACTAGCGGAGTCCAGGGGAATGAGCAGTTCTTC
CDR3aa: CASSYRTSGVQGNEQFF
abundance: many
v_gene: TRBV7-2
j_gene: TRBJ2-1
d_gene: TRBD2
len: 17

CDR3nt: TGCAGCGTTGAAGATCTAAAAACTAGCGGGACCCAGTACTTC
CDR3aa: CSVEDLKTSGTQYF
abundance: -
v_gene: TRBV29-1
j_gene: TRBJ2-5
d_gene: TRBD2
len: 14

CDR3nt: TGTGCCACCACCGGGGGGTACGAGCAGTACTTC
CDR3aa: CATTGGYEQYF
abundance: many
v_gene: TRBV24-1
j_gene: TRBJ2-7
d_gene: TRBD2
len: 11

CDR3nt: TGTGCCAGCAGTCCTCTAGGGGGGGCTTATGAGCAGTTCTTC
CDR3aa: CASSPLGGAYEQFF
abundance: -
v_gene: TRBV12-3/TRBV12-4
j_gene: TRBJ2-1
d_gene: -
len: 14

CDR3nt: TGTGCCAGCAGTGAAATTCTGGCGGGACTAGCGGGACATAAACCTGTCTACGAGCAGTACTTC
CDR3aa: CASSEILAGLAGHKPVYEQYF
abundance: -
v_gene: TRBV6-1
j_gene: TRBJ2-7
d_gene: TRBD2
len: 21